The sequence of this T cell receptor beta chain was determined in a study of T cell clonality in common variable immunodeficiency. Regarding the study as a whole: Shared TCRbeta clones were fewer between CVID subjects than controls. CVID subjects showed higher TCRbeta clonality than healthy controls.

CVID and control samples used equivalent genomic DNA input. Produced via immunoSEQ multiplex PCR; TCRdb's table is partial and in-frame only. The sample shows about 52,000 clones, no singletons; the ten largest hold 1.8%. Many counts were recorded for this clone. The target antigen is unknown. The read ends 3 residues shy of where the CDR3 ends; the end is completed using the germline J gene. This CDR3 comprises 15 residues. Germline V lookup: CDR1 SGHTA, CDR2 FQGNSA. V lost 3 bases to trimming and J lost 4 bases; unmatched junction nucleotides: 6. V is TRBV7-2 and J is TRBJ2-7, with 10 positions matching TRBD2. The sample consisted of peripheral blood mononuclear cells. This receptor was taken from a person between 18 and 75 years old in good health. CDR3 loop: CASSLNPSGSYEQYF. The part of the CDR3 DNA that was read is TGTGCCAGCAGCTTGAACCCTAGCGGGAGTTACGAG.